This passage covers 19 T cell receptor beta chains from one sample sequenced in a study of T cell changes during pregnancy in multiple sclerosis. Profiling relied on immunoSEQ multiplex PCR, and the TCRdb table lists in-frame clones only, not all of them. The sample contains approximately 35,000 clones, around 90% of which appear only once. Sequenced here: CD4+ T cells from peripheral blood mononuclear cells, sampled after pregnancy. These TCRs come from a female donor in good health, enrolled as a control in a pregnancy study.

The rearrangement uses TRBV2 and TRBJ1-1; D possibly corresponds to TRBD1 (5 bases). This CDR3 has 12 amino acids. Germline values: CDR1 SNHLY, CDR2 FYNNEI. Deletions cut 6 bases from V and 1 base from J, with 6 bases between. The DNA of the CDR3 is TGTGCCAGCAGAGGACAGAACACTGAAGCTTTCTTT. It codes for CASRGQNTEAFF.

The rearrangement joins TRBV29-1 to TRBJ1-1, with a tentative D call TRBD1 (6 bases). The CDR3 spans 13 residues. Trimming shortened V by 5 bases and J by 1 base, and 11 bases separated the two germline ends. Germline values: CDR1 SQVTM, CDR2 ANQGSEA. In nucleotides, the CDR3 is TGCAGCGTTTCGGACAGCGCGAACACTGAAGCTTTCTTT. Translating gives CSVSDSANTEAFF.

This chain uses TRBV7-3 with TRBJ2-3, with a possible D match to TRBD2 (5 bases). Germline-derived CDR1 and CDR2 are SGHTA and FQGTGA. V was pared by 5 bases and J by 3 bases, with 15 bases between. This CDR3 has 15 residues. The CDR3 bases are TGTGCCAGCAGCCGGGATTCAATCGGGACAGATACGCAGTATTTT. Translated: CASSRDSIGTDTQYF.

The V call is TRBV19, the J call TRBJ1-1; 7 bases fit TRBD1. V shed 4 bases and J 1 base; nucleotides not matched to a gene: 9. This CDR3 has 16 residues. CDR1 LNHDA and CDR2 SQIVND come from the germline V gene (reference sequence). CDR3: CASSRWATGKNTEAFF. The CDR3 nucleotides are TGTGCCAGTAGTAGATGGGCGACAGGGAAGAACACTGAAGCTTTCTTT.

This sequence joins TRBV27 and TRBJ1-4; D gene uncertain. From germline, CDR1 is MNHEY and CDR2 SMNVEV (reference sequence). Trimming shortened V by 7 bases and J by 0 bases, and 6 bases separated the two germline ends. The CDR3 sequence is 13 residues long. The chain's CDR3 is CASKPATNEKLFF. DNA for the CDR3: TGTGCCAGCAAGCCTGCAACTAATGAAAAACTGTTTTTT.

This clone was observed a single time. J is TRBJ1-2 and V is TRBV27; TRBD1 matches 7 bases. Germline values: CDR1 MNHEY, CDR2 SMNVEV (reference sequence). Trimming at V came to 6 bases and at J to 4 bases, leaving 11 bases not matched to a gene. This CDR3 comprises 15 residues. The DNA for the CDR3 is TGTGCCAGCAGCCCGACCCGACAGGGATCCTATGGCTACACCTTC. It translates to CASSPTRQGSYGYTF.

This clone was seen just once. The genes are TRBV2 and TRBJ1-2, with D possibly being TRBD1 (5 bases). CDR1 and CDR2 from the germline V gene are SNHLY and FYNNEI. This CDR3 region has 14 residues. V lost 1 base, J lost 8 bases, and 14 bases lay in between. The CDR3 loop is CASSEVGGAGGYTF. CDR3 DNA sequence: TGTGCCAGCAGTGAAGTTGGGGGAGCGGGGGGCTACACCTTC.

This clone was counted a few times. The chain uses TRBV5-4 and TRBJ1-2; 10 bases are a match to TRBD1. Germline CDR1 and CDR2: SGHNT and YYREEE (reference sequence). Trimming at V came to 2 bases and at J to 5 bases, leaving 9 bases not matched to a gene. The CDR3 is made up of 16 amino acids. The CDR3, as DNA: TGTGCCAGCAGCTTACTGGGACAGGGGCTTGGTTATGGCTACACCTTC. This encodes CASSLLGQGLGYGYTF.

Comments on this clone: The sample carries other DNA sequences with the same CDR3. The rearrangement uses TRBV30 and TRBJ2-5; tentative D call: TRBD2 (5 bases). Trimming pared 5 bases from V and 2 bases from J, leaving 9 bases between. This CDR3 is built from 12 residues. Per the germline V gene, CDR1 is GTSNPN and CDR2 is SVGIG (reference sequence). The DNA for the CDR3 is TGTGCCTGGGAATCGGGGCAAGAGACCCAGTACTTC. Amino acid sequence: CAWESGQETQYF.

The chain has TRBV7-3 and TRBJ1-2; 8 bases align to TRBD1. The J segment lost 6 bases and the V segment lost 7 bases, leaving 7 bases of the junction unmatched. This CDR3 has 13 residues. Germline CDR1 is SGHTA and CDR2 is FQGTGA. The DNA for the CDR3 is TGTGCCAGCATCGGAGGGACAGGCCATGGCTACACCTTC. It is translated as CASIGGTGHGYTF.

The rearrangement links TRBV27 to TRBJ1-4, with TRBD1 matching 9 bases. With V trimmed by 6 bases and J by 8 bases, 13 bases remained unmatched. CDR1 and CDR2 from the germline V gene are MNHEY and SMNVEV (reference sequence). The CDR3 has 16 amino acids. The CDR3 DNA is TGTGCCAGCAGCTCCGGGACAGGGCGGAGGAGGGAAAAACTGTTTTTT. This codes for CASSSGTGRRREKLFF. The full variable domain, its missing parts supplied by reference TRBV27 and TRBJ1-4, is EAQVTQNPRYLITVTGKKLTVTCSQNMNHEYMSWYRQDPGLGLRQIYYSMNVEVTDKGDVPEGYKVSRKEKRNFPLILESPSPNQTSLYFCASSSGTGRRREKLFFGSGTQLSVL.

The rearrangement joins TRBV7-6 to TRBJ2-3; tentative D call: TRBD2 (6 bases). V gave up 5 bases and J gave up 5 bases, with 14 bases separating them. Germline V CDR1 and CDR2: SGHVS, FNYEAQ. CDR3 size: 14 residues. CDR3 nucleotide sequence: TGTGCCAGCAGCGTAGGGACTGTTCAAGATACGCAGTATTTT. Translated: CASSVGTVQDTQYF.

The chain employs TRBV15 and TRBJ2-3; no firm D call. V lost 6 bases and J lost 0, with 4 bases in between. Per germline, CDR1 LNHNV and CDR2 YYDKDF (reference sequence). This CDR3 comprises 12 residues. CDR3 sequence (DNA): TGTGCCACCAGTGCGAGCACAGATACGCAGTATTTT. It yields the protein CATSASTDTQYF.

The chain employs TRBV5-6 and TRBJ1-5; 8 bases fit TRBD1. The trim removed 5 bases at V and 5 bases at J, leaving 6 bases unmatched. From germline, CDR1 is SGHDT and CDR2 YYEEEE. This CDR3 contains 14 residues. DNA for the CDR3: TGTGCCAGCAGTTTGCAGGGGGCCTATCAGCCCCAGCATTTT. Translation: CASSLQGAYQPQHF. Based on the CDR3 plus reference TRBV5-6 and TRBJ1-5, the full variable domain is DAGVTQSPTHLIKTRGQQVTLRCSPKSGHDTVSWYQQALGQGPQFIFQYYEEEERQRGNFPDRFSGHQFPNYSSELNVNALLLGDSALYLCASSLQGAYQPQHFGDGTRLSIL.

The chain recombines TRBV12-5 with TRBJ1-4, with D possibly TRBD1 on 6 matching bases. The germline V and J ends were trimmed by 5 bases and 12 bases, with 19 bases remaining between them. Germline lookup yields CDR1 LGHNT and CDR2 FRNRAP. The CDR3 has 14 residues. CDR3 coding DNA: TGTGCTAGTGGTGTGGGGGCGAGGAGGGAACAACTGTTTTTT. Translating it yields CASGVGARREQLFF.

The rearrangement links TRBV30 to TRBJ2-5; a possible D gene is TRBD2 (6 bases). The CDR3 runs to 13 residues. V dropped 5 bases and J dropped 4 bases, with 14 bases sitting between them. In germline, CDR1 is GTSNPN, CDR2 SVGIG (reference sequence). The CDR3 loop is CAWEVLEGETQYF. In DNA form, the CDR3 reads TGTGCCTGGGAGGTCTTGGAGGGAGAGACCCAGTACTTC.

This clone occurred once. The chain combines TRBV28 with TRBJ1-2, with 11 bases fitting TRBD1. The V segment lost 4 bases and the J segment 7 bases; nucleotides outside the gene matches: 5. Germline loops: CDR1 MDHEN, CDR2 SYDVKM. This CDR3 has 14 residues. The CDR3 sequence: CASSSGQGVGGYTF. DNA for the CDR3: TGTGCCAGCAGTTCGGGACAGGGGGTTGGTGGCTACACCTTC.

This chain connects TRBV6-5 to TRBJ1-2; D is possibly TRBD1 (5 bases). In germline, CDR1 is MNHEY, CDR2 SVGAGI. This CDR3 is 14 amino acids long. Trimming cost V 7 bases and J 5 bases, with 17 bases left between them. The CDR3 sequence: CASTRGTEGYGYTF. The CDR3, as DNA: TGTGCCAGCACTAGGGGAACGGAGGGTTATGGCTACACCTTC.

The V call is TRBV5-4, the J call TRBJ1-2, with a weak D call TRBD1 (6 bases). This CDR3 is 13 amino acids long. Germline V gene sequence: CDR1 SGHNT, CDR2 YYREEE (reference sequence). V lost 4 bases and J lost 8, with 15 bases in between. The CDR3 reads CASSRTGGWGYTF. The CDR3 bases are TGTGCCAGCAGCCGAACGGGGGGCTGGGGCTACACCTTC.